Listed below are T cell receptor beta chains from one sample, sequenced in a study of shared clonotypes between healthy human individuals. Data came from immunoSEQ multiplex PCR; TCRdb stores just in-frame clones and leaves some out. The repertoire has over a million clones, over 95% of them found once; the top ten carry about 1.2%. Sequenced: naive CD4+ T cells sorted from blood. All receptors derive from a man aged 25 to 45 in good health. CDR3s include the opening cysteine and the closing phenylalanine or tryptophan. The D gene is left open where the match is weak. The size entry is marked missing in some rows and otherwise reads once, few, many or a size class.

v_gene,j_gene,abundance,d_gene,CDR3aa,CDR3nt
TRBV5-1,TRBJ2-5,.,.,CASRPRASQETQYF,TGCGCCAGCCGCCCCCGGGCCTCACAAGAGACCCAGTACTTC
TRBV5-1,TRBJ2-7,.,.,CASSLTGASYEQYF,TGCGCCAGCAGCTTGACAGGTGCCTCCTACGAGCAGTACTTC
TRBV19,TRBJ2-5,.,TRBD2,CASSISSGRAETQYF,TGTGCCAGTAGTATATCTAGCGGGAGGGCAGAGACCCAGTACTTC
TRBV6-6,TRBJ2-7,.,TRBD1,CASRQQGPSYEQYF,TGTGCCAGCAGGCAACAGGGGCCTTCCTACGAGCAGTACTTC
TRBV28,TRBJ1-4,.,.,CASSFSGFQEKLFF,TGTGCCAGCAGTTTTTCAGGGTTTCAGGAAAAACTGTTTTTT
TRBV14,TRBJ1-1,.,.,CASSLQGPEAFF,TGTGCCAGCAGCCTACAGGGACCTGAAGCTTTCTTT
TRBV6-5,TRBJ1-2,.,.,CASSYLPGLRGYTF,TGTGCCAGCAGTTACCTCCCCGGTTTGCGCGGCTACACCTTC
TRBV30,TRBJ2-7,.,.,CAWNRGASYEQYF,TGTGCCTGGAATAGGGGGGCGAGTTACGAGCAGTACTTC
TRBV7-3,TRBJ2-2,.,.,CASSPGPLNTGELFF,TGTGCCAGCAGCCCGGGACCGTTGAACACCGGGGAGCTGTTTTTT
TRBV6-5,TRBJ2-1,.,.,CASSFELRSYNEQFF,TGTGCCAGCAGTTTTGAACTCCGCTCCTACAATGAGCAGTTCTTC
TRBV6-5,TRBJ2-1,.,.,CASSSESWVYNEQFF,TGTGCCAGCAGTTCCGAGTCTTGGGTTTACAATGAGCAGTTCTTC
TRBV14,TRBJ2-3,.,TRBD1,CASSQLWGRSSPTGTGPDTQYF,TGTGCCAGCAGCCAACTGTGGGGTCGGTCTTCACCAACCGGGACAGGGCCAGATACGCAGTATTTT
TRBV4-3,TRBJ2-1,.,TRBD2,CASSRRGAYNEQFF,TGCGCCAGCAGCCGTCGGGGGGCCTACAATGAGCAGTTCTTC
TRBV4-1,TRBJ2-3,few,.,CASSHLNWLDTQYF,TGCGCCAGCAGCCACCTCAACTGGTTAGATACGCAGTATTTT
TRBV10-2,TRBJ2-7,.,TRBD2,CASRSQGGLELRSSYEQYF,TGCGCCAGCAGGAGCCAGGGCGGACTAGAGCTCCGAAGCTCCTACGAGCAGTACTTC
TRBV6-5,TRBJ1-2,.,.,CASSYAIVGYGYTF,TGTGCCAGCAGTTATGCGATTGTGGGCTATGGCTACACCTTC
TRBV6-5,TRBJ2-1,.,.,CASSYPAGTLNNEQFF,TGTGCCAGCAGTTACCCCGCGGGCACCTTAAACAATGAGCAGTTCTTC
TRBV21-1,TRBJ2-7,.,.,CASSKGAFLASSYEQYF,TGTGCCAGCAGCAAAGGGGCTTTTCTCGCGAGCTCCTACGAGCAGTACTTC
TRBV19,TRBJ1-1,.,TRBD1,CASSPGQVSTEAFF,TGTGCCAGTAGTCCGGGACAGGTGAGCACTGAAGCTTTCTTT
TRBV19,TRBJ1-5,.,.,CATSTGRNQPQHF,TGTGCCACCAGTACAGGGCGCAATCAGCCCCAGCATTTT
TRBV11-2,TRBJ2-1,.,.,CATRSGFSYNEQFF,TGTGCCACCCGAAGCGGGTTCTCCTACAATGAGCAGTTCTTC
TRBV7-9,TRBJ2-7,.,.,CASSSYASAVYEQYF,TGTGCCAGCAGCTCATACGCTTCAGCCGTCTACGAGCAGTACTTC
TRBV27,TRBJ1-2,.,TRBD1,CASSSGIEQGANRYYGYTF,TGTGCCAGCAGTTCGGGGATCGAACAGGGGGCGAATCGCTACTATGGCTACACCTTC
TRBV10-3,TRBJ1-2,.,.,CATEVRGYGYTF,TGTGCCACCGAGGTTCGGGGGTATGGCTACACCTTC
TRBV13,TRBJ1-1,.,.,CASSWDGMNTEAFF,TGTGCCAGCAGCTGGGACGGAATGAACACTGAAGCTTTCTTT
TRBV19,TRBJ1-5,.,TRBD1,CASRSRQGANQPQHF,TGTGCCAGTAGAAGCAGACAGGGTGCAAATCAGCCCCAGCATTTT
TRBV14,TRBJ1-1,.,.,CASSQGGGQLRTEAFF,TGTGCCAGCAGCCAAGGGGGGGGACAACTGCGGACTGAAGCTTTCTTT
TRBV4-2,TRBJ2-3,.,TRBD2,CASSHGTSVVDTQYF,TGTGCCAGCAGCCACGGGACTAGCGTGGTAGATACGCAGTATTTT
TRBV18,TRBJ2-7,.,.,CASSPGPGPYEQYF,TGTGCCAGCTCCCCGGGGCCAGGTCCCTACGAGCAGTACTTC
TRBV4-1,TRBJ2-1,.,.,CASSLLGRGTYNEQFF,TGCGCCAGCAGCCTGTTGGGGCGGGGAACTTACAATGAGCAGTTCTTC
TRBV7-6,TRBJ1-1,.,.,CASSRDGLNTEAFF,TGTGCCAGCAGCCGAGACGGGCTGAACACTGAAGCTTTCTTT
TRBV27,TRBJ2-3,.,.,CASALRDSTDTQYF,TGTGCCAGCGCTTTACGGGACAGCACAGATACGCAGTATTTT
TRBV5-5,TRBJ2-5,.,.,CASSPVGGLETQYF,TGTGCCAGCAGCCCTGTCGGGGGGCTAGAGACCCAGTACTTC
TRBV6-6,TRBJ2-2,once,TRBD2,CASTYSGRASTGELFF,TGTGCCAGCACCTATAGCGGGAGGGCCTCTACCGGGGAGCTGTTTTTT
TRBV28,TRBJ2-3,.,.,CASSLSAEAQYF,TGTGCCAGCAGTTTATCGGCAGAAGCGCAGTATTTT
TRBV5-4,TRBJ2-7,.,.,CASSLTGPASYEQYF,TGTGCCAGCAGCTTGACGGGGCCCGCCTCCTACGAGCAGTACTTC
TRBV27,TRBJ1-1,.,.,CASSLLQGPGRTEAFF,TGTGCCAGCAGTTTATTGCAGGGCCCAGGTAGAACTGAAGCTTTCTTT
TRBV19,TRBJ2-1,.,.,CASSIAAQLVEQFF,TGTGCCAGTAGTATAGCTGCTCAGCTGGTTGAGCAGTTCTTC
TRBV28,TRBJ2-7,once,.,CASSSDSREQYF,TGTGCCAGCAGCTCGGACAGTCGCGAGCAGTACTTC
TRBV30,TRBJ1-5,.,.,CAWSRVSNQPQHF,TGTGCCTGGAGCAGGGTTAGCAATCAGCCCCAGCATTTT
TRBV11-3,TRBJ1-1,few,.,CASSTGAETEAFF,TGTGCCAGCAGCACAGGAGCGGAGACTGAAGCTTTCTTT
TRBV7-9,TRBJ2-3,.,.,CASSHPDTDTQYF,TGTGCCAGCAGCCATCCAGACACAGATACGCAGTATTTT
TRBV2,TRBJ1-2,.,.,CASRRQTNYGYTF,TGTGCCAGCAGGAGGCAGACTAACTATGGCTACACCTTC
TRBV19,TRBJ2-1,.,.,CASGTGSSYNEQFF,TGTGCCAGTGGTACAGGGAGTTCTTACAATGAGCAGTTCTTC
TRBV6-5,TRBJ2-7,.,.,CASSYGGANVDEQYF,TGTGCCAGCAGTTACGGGGGGGCGAATGTCGACGAGCAGTACTTC
TRBV7-9,TRBJ2-2,.,TRBD1,CASHRAAGTGLNTGELFF,TGTGCCAGCCACCGGGCGGCGGGGACAGGGCTGAACACCGGGGAGCTGTTTTTT
TRBV9,TRBJ2-3,.,.,CASSVGRGAADTQYF,TGTGCCAGCAGCGTAGGGAGGGGGGCGGCAGATACGCAGTATTTT
TRBV28,TRBJ2-3,.,TRBD2,CASSLDSGIGSTDTQYF,TGTGCCAGCAGTTTAGATAGCGGGATTGGTTCCACAGATACGCAGTATTTT
TRBV30,TRBJ2-1,.,.,CAWSVGGTNEQFF,TGTGCCTGGAGTGTAGGCGGGACCAATGAGCAGTTCTTC
TRBV7-8,TRBJ2-7,.,TRBD2,CASSPRLAGVDEQYF,TGTGCCAGCAGCCCCCGACTAGCGGGAGTGGACGAGCAGTACTTC
TRBV6-4,TRBJ2-2,.,TRBD2,CASRGSGSDTGELFF,TGTGCCAGCAGAGGGAGCGGGAGTGACACCGGGGAGCTGTTTTTT
TRBV28,TRBJ1-5,.,.,CASSGGTQPQHF,TGTGCCAGCTCCGGGGGCACTCAGCCCCAGCATTTT
TRBV28,TRBJ2-1,.,TRBD1,CASSLEHRGNEQFF,TGTGCCAGCAGTCTCGAGCACAGGGGCAATGAGCAGTTCTTC
TRBV10-3,TRBJ2-1,.,TRBD1,CAISGQGNEQFF,TGTGCCATCAGCGGACAGGGCAATGAGCAGTTCTTC
TRBV6-6,TRBJ2-2,.,TRBD1,CASSYSTGADTGELFF,TGTGCCAGCAGTTACTCGACAGGGGCCGACACCGGGGAGCTGTTTTTT